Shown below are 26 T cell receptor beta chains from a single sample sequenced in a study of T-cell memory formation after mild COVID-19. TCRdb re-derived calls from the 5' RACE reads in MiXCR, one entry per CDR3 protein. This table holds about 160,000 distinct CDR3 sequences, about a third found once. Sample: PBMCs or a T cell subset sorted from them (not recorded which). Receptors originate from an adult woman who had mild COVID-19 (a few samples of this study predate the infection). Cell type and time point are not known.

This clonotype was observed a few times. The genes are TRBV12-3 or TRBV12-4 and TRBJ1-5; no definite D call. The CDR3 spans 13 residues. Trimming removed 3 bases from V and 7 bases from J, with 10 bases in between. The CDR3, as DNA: TGTGCCAGCAGTTTTAAGAGTGGCCAGCCCCAGCATTTT. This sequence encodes CASSFKSGQPQHF.

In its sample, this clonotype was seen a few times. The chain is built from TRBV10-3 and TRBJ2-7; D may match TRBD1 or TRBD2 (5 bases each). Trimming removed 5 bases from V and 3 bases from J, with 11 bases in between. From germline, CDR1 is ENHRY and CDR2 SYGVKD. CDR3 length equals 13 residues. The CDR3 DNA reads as TGTGCCATCAGTACCGGGACGAACTACGAGCAGTACTTC. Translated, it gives CAISTGTNYEQYF.

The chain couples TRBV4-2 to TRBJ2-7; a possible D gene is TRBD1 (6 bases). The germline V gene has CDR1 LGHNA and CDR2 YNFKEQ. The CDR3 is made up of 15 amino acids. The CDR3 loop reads CASSGLQGSLYEQYF. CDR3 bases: TGTGCGAGCTCAGGGCTACAGGGTTCATTGTACGAGCAGTACTTC.

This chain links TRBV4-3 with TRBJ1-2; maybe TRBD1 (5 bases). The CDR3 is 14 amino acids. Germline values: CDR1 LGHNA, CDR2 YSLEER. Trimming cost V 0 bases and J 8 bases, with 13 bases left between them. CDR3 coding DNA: TGCGCCAGCAGCCAAGACAGGGCGTACGGGGGCTACACCTTC. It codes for CASSQDRAYGGYTF.

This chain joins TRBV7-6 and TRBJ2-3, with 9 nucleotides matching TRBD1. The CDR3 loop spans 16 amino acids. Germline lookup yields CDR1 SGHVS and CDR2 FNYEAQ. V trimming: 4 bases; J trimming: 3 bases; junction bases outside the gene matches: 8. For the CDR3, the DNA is TGTGCCAGCAGCTGGGGACAGGGAAAGGGTACAGATACGCAGTATTTT. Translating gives CASSWGQGKGTDTQYF.

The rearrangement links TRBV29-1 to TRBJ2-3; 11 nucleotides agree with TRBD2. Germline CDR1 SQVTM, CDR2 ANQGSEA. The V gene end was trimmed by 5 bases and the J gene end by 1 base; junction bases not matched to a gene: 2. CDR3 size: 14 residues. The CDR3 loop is CSVSTSGGTDTQYF. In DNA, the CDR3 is TGCAGCGTTTCGACTAGCGGGGGCACAGATACGCAGTATTTT.

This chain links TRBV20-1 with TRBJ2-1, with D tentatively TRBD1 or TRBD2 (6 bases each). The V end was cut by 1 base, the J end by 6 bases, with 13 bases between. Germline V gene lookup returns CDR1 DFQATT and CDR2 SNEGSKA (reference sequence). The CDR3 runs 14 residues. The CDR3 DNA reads TGCAGTGCTAGAGTCGAAGGGGGGATCAATGAGCAGTTCTTC. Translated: CSARVEGGINEQFF.

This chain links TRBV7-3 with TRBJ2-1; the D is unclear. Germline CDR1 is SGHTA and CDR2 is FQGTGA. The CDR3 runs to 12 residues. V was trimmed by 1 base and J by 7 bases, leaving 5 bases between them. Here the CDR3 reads CASSLNGNEQFF. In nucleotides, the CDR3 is TGTGCCAGCAGCTTAAATGGAAATGAGCAGTTCTTC.

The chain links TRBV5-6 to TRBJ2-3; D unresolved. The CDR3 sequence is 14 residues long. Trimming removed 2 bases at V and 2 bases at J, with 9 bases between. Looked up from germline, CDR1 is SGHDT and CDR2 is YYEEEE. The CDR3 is CASSLSIFTDTQYF. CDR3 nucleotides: TGTGCCAGCAGCTTAAGTATCTTCACAGATACGCAGTATTTT.

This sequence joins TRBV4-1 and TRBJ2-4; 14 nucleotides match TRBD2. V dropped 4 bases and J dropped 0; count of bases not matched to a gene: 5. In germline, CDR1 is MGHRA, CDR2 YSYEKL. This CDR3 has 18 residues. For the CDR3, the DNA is TGCGCCAGCAGCCGGGGACTAGCGGGGGACCTAGCCAAAAACATTCAGTACTTC. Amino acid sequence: CASSRGLAGDLAKNIQYF.

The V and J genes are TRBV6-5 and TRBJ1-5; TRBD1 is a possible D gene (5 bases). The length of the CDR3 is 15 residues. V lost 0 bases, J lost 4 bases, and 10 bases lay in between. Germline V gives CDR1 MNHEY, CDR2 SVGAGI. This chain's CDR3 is CASSYSKGPNQPQHF. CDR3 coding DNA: TGTGCCAGCAGTTACTCGAAGGGACCTAATCAGCCCCAGCATTTT.

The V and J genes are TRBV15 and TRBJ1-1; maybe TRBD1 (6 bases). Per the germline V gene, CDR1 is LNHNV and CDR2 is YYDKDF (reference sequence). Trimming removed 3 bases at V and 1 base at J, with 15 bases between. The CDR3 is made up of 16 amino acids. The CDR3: CATSRGTGAGNTEAFF. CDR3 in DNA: TGTGCCACCAGCAGGGGGACGGGGGCGGGGAACACTGAAGCTTTCTTT.

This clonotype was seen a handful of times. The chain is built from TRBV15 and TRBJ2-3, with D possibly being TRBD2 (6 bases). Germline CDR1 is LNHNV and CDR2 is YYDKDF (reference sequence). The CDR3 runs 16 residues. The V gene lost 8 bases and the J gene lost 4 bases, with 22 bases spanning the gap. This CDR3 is CATSGGGHYQADTQYF. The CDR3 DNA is TGTGCCACCTCCGGGGGAGGACATTACCAGGCAGATACGCAGTATTTT. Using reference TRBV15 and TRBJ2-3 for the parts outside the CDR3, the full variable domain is DAMVIQNPRYQVTQFGKPVTLSCSQTLNHNVMYWYQQKSSQAPKLLFHYYDKDFNNEADTPDNFQSRRPNTSFCFLDIRSPGLGDTAMYLCATSGGGHYQADTQYFGPGTRLTVL.

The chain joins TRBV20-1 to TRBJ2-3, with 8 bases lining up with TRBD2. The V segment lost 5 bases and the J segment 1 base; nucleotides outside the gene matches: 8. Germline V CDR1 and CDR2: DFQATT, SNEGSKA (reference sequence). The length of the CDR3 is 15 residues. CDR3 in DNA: TGCAGTGCTCCTCGCACTAGCGGAGGCACAGATACGCAGTATTTT. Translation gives CSAPRTSGGTDTQYF.

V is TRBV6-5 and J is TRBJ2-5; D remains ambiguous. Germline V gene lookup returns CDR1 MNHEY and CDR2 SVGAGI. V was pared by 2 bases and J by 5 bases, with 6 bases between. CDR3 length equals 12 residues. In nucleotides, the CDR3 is TGTGCCAGCAGTTACGGGCGGGAGACCCAGTACTTC. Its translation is CASSYGRETQYF.

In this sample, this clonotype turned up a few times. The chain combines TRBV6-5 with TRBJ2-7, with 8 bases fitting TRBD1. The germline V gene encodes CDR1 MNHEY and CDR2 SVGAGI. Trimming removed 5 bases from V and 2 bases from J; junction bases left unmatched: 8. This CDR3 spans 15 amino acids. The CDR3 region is CASSKGQGPTYEQYF. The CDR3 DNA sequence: TGTGCCAGCAGTAAAGGACAGGGACCGACCTACGAGCAGTACTTC.

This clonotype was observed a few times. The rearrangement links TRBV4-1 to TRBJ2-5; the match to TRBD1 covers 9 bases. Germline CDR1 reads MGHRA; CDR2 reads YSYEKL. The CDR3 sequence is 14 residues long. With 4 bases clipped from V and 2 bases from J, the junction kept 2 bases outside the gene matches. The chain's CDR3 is CASSPGQGQETQYF. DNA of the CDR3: TGCGCCAGCAGCCCTGGACAGGGGCAAGAGACCCAGTACTTC.

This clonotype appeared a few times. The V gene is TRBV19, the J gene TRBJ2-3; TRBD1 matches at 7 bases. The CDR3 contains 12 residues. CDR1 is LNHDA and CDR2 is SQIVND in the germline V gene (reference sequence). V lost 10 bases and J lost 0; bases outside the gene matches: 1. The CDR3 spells CATTGSTDTQYF. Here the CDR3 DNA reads TGTGCCACGACAGGGAGCACAGATACGCAGTATTTT.

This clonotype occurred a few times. DNA of the CDR3: TGTGCCTGGAGTACCCGACAGGGGACGAGCTATGGCTACACCTTC. This gives the protein CAWSTRQGTSYGYTF. V and J are TRBV30 and TRBJ1-2; 8 positions agree with TRBD1. Per germline, CDR1 GTSNPN and CDR2 SVGIG (reference sequence). The CDR3 length is 15 residues. V lost 2 bases and J lost 4; bases outside the gene matches: 9.

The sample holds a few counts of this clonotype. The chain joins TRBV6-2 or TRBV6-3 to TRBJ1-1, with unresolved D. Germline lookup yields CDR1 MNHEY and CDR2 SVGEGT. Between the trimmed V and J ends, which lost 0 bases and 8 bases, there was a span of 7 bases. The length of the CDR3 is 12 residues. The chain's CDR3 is CASSYSRREAFF. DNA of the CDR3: TGTGCCAGCAGTTACTCGCGGCGGGAAGCTTTCTTT.

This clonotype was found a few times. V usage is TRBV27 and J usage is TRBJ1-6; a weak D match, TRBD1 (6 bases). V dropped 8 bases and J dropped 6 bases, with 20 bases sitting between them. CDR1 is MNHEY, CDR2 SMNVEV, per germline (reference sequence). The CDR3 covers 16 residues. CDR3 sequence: CASGPSRGTGNSPLHF. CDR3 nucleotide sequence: TGTGCCAGCGGACCCTCGAGGGGGACGGGTAATTCACCCCTCCACTTT.

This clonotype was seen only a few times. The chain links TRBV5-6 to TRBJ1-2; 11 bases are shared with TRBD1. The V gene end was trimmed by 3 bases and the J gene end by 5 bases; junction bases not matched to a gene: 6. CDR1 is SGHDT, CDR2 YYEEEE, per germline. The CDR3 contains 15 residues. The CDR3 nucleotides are TGTGCCAGCAGCTCCTGGACAGGGGGCGGGTATGGCTACACCTTC. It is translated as CASSSWTGGGYGYTF.

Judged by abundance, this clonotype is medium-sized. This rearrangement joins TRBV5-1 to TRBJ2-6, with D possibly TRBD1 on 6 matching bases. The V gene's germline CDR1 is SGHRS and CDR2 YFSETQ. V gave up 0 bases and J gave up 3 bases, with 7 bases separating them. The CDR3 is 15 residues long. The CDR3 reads CASSLEGVGANVLTF. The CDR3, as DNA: TGCGCCAGCAGCTTGGAGGGGGTTGGGGCCAACGTCCTGACTTTC. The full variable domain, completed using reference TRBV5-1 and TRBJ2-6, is KAGVTQTPRYLIKTRGQQVTLSCSPISGHRSVSWYQQTPGQGLQFLFEYFSETQRNKGNFPGRFSGRQFSNSRSEMNVSTLELGDSALYLCASSLEGVGANVLTFGAGSRLTVL.

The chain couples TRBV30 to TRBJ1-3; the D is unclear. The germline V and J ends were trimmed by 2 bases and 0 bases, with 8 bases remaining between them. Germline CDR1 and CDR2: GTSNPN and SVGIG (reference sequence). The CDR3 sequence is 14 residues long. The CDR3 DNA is TGTGCCTGGAGTTTGGGGTACTCTGGAAACACCATATATTTT. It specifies CAWSLGYSGNTIYF. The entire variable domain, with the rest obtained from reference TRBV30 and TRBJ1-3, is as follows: SQTIHQWPATLVQPVGSPLSLECTVEGTSNPNLYWYRQAAGRGLQLLFYSVGIGQISSEVPQNLSASRPQDRQFILSSKKLLLSDSGFYLCAWSLGYSGNTIYFGEGSWLTVV.

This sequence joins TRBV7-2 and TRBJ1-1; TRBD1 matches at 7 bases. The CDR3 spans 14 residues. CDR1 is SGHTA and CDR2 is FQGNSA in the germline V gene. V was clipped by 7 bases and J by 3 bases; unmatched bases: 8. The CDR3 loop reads CASITGTDHTEAFF. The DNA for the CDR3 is TGTGCCAGCATCACTGGGACAGACCACACTGAAGCTTTCTTT.

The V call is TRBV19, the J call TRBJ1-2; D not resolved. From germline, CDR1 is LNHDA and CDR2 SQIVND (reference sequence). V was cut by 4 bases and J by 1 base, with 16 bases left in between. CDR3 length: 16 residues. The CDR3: CASSTQAGSDNYGYTF. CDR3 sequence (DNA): TGTGCCAGTAGTACCCAGGCGGGGTCGGATAACTATGGCTACACCTTC.